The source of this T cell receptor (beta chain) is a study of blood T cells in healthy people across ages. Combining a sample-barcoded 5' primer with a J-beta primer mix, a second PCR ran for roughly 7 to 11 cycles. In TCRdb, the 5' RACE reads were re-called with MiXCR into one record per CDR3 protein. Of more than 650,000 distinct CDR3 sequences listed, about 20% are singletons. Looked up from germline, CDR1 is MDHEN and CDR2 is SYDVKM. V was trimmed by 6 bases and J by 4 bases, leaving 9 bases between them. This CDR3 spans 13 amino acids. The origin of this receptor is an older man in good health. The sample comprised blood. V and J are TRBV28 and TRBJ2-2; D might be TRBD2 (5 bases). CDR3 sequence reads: CASRTGFTGELFF. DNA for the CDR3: TGTGCCAGCAGAACGGGGTTCACCGGGGAGCTGTTTTTT.